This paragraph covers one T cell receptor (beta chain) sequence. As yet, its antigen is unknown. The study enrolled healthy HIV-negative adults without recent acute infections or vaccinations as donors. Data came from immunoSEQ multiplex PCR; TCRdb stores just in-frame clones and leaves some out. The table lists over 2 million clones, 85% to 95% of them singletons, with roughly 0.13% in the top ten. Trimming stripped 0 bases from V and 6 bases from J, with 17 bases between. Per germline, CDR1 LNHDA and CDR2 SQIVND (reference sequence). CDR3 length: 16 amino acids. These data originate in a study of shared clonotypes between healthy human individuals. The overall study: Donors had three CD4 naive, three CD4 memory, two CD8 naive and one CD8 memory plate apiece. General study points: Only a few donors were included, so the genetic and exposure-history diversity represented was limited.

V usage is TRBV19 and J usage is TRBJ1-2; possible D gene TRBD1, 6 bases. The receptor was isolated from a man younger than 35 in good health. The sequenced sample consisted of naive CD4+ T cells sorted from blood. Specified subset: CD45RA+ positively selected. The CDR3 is CASSIDHIGQMNGYTF. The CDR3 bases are TGTGCCAGTAGTATAGATCACATCGGACAGATGAATGGCTACACCTTC. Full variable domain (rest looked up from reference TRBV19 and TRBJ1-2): DGGITQSPKYLFRKEGQNVTLSCEQNLNHDAMYWYRQDPGQGLRLIYYSQIVNDFQKGDIAEGYSVSREKKESFPLTVTSAQKNPTAFYLCASSIDHIGQMNGYTFGSGTRLTVV.